The 27 T cell receptor beta chains in this list originate from one sample, sequenced in a study of shared T cell receptors in the human thymus. Data came from immunoSEQ multiplex PCR; TCRdb stores just in-frame clones and leaves some out. This table holds some 720,000 clones, roughly 88% found once. This sample also appeared in a second study, on human thymus T cells.

What was sequenced was thymocytes. Receptors originate from a boy less than two years old with a congenital heart defect.

The J gene is TRBJ2-3, the V gene TRBV5-1; D possibly corresponds to TRBD2 (5 bases). CDR3 length: 16 residues. From germline, CDR1 is SGHRS and CDR2 YFSETQ. V shed 4 bases and J shed 2 bases, with 17 bases lying between them. The CDR3 region is CASSVRDRRNTDTQYF. DNA for the CDR3: TGCGCCAGCAGCGTACGGGATAGGCGAAACACAGATACGCAGTATTTT.

The rearrangement uses TRBV5-4 and TRBJ2-7; TRBD2 matches 7 bases. Germline V gene data show CDR1 as SGHNT and CDR2 as YYREEE (reference sequence). This CDR3 spans 16 amino acids. The ends lost 5 bases at V and 3 bases at J; junction bases unmatched: 14. This chain's CDR3 is CASSSSQAGSGYEQYF. The CDR3 nucleotides read TGTGCCAGCAGTTCTTCTCAAGCGGGATCGGGCTACGAGCAGTACTTC.

The chain is built from TRBV4-3 and TRBJ2-1; D may be TRBD1 (6 bases). The CDR3 is 18 residues long. Per the germline V gene, CDR1 is LGHNA and CDR2 is YSLEER. Trimming shortened V by 2 bases and J by 8 bases, and 25 bases separated the two germline ends. In DNA, the CDR3 is TGCGCCAGCAGCCAACCCTTTCAGGGGATAGAAAAGCGGCATGAGCAGTTCTTC. It translates to CASSQPFQGIEKRHEQFF.

The CDR3 here is CASSPRDTLNEQFF. The DNA of the CDR3 is TGCGCCAGCAGCCCCCGGGACACCCTCAATGAGCAGTTCTTC. The V call is TRBV5-1, the J call TRBJ2-1; tentatively, D is TRBD1 (6 bases). Germline-derived CDR1 and CDR2 are SGHRS and YFSETQ. V was trimmed by 4 bases and J by 6 bases, leaving 14 bases between them. CDR3 size: 14 residues.

The chain employs TRBV6-4 and TRBJ1-4, with TRBD1 matching over 7 bases. Germline-derived CDR1 and CDR2 are MRHNA and SNTAGT. This CDR3 is built from 13 residues. V dropped 7 bases and J dropped 8; count of bases not matched to a gene: 7. CDR3 coding DNA: TGTGCCAGCACCAGACAGGGACGGGAAAAACTGTTTTTT. It yields the protein CASTRQGREKLFF.

The chain recombines TRBV10-1 with TRBJ2-7; TRBD1 agrees at 11 bases. Germline V lookup: CDR1 WNHNN, CDR2 SYGVQD (reference sequence). V gave up 2 bases and J gave up 8 bases; unmatched junction bases: 8. The CDR3 length is 15 residues. The CDR3 sequence: CASSEGGRDRGKQYF. CDR3 nucleotides: TGCGCCAGCAGTGAGGGGGGCCGGGACAGGGGGAAGCAGTACTTC.

This CDR3 is CASSQNLREGRNEQFF. As DNA, the CDR3 is TGCGCCAGCAGCCAAAATTTGCGGGAGGGCCGCAATGAGCAGTTCTTC. J is TRBJ2-1 and V is TRBV4-3; 9 positions agree with TRBD2. This CDR3 comprises 16 residues. V shed 2 bases and J 6 bases; nucleotides not matched to a gene: 8. Germline lookup yields CDR1 LGHNA and CDR2 YSLEER.

J is TRBJ2-6 and V is TRBV27; D call uncertain. Per germline, CDR1 MNHEY and CDR2 SMNVEV (reference sequence). V was cut by 5 bases and J by 4 bases, with 9 bases left in between. The CDR3 totals 14 residues. CDR3 protein: CASSGLGGANVLTF. CDR3 DNA: TGTGCCAGCAGTGGCCTCGGGGGGGCCAACGTCCTGACTTTC.

CDR3 region: CASSHLREQYF. The CDR3 bases are TGTGCCAGCAGCCACTTACGAGAGCAGTACTTC. The chain couples TRBV2 to TRBJ2-7, with unresolved D. This CDR3 spans 11 amino acids. Trimming took 6 bases from V and 7 from J, leaving 10 bases between them. CDR1 and CDR2 from the germline V gene are SNHLY and FYNNEI.

Here the CDR3 reads CASTPPRGLRQETQYF. DNA of the CDR3: TGTGCCAGCACCCCCCCCAGGGGCCTAAGGCAAGAGACCCAGTACTTC. The V gene is TRBV28, the J gene TRBJ2-5, with a tentative D call TRBD1 (6 bases). The germline gives CDR1 MDHEN, CDR2 SYDVKM. CDR3 length: 16 amino acids. V dropped 7 bases and J dropped 2 bases, with 20 bases sitting between them.

This sequence joins TRBV7-3 and TRBJ2-2, with D tentatively TRBD2 (7 bases). V was pared by 5 bases and J by 6 bases, with 25 bases between. From germline, CDR1 is SGHTA and CDR2 FQGTGA. The CDR3 length is 18 residues. Here the CDR3 reads CASSPRGGRGSSAGELFF. The CDR3 DNA is TGTGCCAGCAGCCCAAGAGGGGGGCGGGGGTCCTCCGCCGGGGAGCTGTTTTTT.

The chain recombines TRBV7-9 with TRBJ1-1, with D maybe TRBD1 (6 bases). The V end lost 5 bases, the J end lost 5 bases, and 21 bases lay between the germline ends. CDR3 length equals 16 residues. Germline loops: CDR1 SEHNR, CDR2 FQNEAQ (reference sequence). In DNA, the CDR3 is TGTGCCAGCAGCCCCCCAGGGAGGGGGACTGGGACTGAAGCTTTCTTT. It yields the protein CASSPPGRGTGTEAFF. Filled out from reference TRBV7-9 and TRBJ1-1, the complete variable domain reads DTGVSQNPRHKITKRGQNVTFRCDPISEHNRLYWYRQTLGQGPEFLTYFQNEAQLEKSRLLSDRFSAERPKGSFSTLEIQRTEQGDSAMYLCASSPPGRGTGTEAFFGQGTRLTVV.

This clone was seen a few times. This rearrangement joins TRBV10-2 to TRBJ2-7; maybe TRBD1 (5 bases). The CDR3 is made up of 12 amino acids. CDR1 is WSHSY, CDR2 SAAADI, per germline. Trimming took off 3 bases at V and 4 bases at J, with 7 bases between the two ends. CDR3 sequence: CASSEPGYEQYF. CDR3 DNA sequence: TGCGCCAGCAGTGAACCAGGGTACGAGCAGTACTTC.

A few counts support this clone. The chain carries TRBV6-1 and TRBJ1-1; 12 nucleotides match TRBD1. V gave up 2 bases and J gave up 3 bases; unmatched junction bases: 7. The CDR3 is 17 amino acids. Per germline, CDR1 MNHNS and CDR2 SASEGT. The CDR3 spells CASSEWGTGGMDTEAFF. CDR3 DNA sequence: TGTGCCAGCAGTGAATGGGGGACAGGGGGCATGGACACTGAAGCTTTCTTT.

The chain employs TRBV10-1 and TRBJ2-4, with D perhaps matching TRBD1 (5 bases). This CDR3 is 15 amino acids long. V lost 3 bases and J lost 0, with 9 bases in between. CDR1 is WNHNN and CDR2 is SYGVQD in the germline V gene (reference sequence). CDR3 loop: CASSEDRLAKNIQYF. CDR3 nucleotide sequence: TGCGCCAGCAGTGAAGACAGATTAGCCAAAAACATTCAGTACTTC.

This clone was detected only once. As the CDR3 is not closed by the conserved phenylalanine or tryptophan, this likely results from a read error. Because the CDR3's place on the DNA is in doubt, the DNA is left out and the CDR3 is given as listed by TCRdb. The chain uses TRBV2 and TRBJ2-7; the D segment call TRBD1 is taken from the table without a DNA check. The length of the CDR3 is 10 amino acids, counting both ends. Germline CDR1 SNHLY, CDR2 FYNNEI. CDR3 sequence: CASKSDRVII.

The chain joins TRBV12-5 to TRBJ1-5; possibly TRBD1 for D (5 bases). The CDR3 length is 17 residues. Germline-derived CDR1 and CDR2 are LGHNT and FRNRAP. Between the trimmed V and J ends, which lost 1 base and 2 bases, there was a span of 15 bases. CDR3 sequence: CASGLEGRVDGNQPQHF. CDR3 nucleotides: TGTGCTAGTGGTTTGGAGGGCAGGGTGGATGGCAATCAGCCCCAGCATTTT.

The chain links TRBV21-1 to TRBJ2-7; the tabulated D call, TRBD2, remains unverified against the DNA. TRBV21-1 is noted as a pseudogene. The CDR3 spans 17 residues. CDR3: CASSKEFGLAGGYEQYF. The CDR3 nucleotides read TGTGCCAGCAGCAAGGAATTCGGGCTAGCGGGGGGCTACGAGCAGTACTTC.

The chain couples TRBV4-3 to TRBJ2-1; 7 positions agree with TRBD2. Germline V gene sequence: CDR1 LGHNA, CDR2 YSLEER. CDR3 length: 17 amino acids. Losses at the gene ends were 0 bases for V and 0 bases for J; bases not matched to a gene: 5. The CDR3, as DNA: TGCGCCAGCAGCCAAGATACGGGGGGAAGCTCCTACAATGAGCAGTTCTTC. Protein product: CASSQDTGGSSYNEQFF.

The chain uses TRBV5-6 and TRBJ2-2, with TRBD1 matching 7 bases. The V segment lost 4 bases and the J segment 2 bases; nucleotides outside the gene matches: 5. CDR3 length equals 15 residues. Germline CDR1 and CDR2: SGHDT and YYEEEE. CDR3 region: CASSPGTANTGELFF. For the CDR3, the DNA is TGTGCCAGCAGCCCTGGGACAGCTAACACCGGGGAGCTGTTTTTT.

This chain joins TRBV7-6 and TRBJ1-2, with D possibly matching TRBD1 (6 bases). V dropped 5 bases and J dropped 8 bases, with 18 bases sitting between them. Germline V CDR1 and CDR2: SGHVS, FNYEAQ. The CDR3 is made up of 14 amino acids. CDR3 sequence: CASSPGGGQRGYTF. The CDR3 nucleotides are TGTGCCAGCAGCCCCGGGGGGGGACAACGGGGCTACACCTTC.

The chain recombines TRBV5-4 with TRBJ2-2, with D maybe TRBD2 (6 bases). The ends were cut back, 0 bases at V and 3 bases at J, with 9 bases in the middle. The CDR3 runs to 15 residues. The germline CDR1 and CDR2 sequences are SGHNT and YYREEE (reference sequence). For the CDR3, the DNA is TGTGCCAGCAGCTTGGGCGGGAAAGACACCGGGGAGCTGTTTTTT. Its translation: CASSLGGKDTGELFF.

The chain's CDR3 is CASTLADTQYF. CDR3 coding DNA: TGTGCCAGCACCTTAGCAGATACGCAGTATTTT. The gene calls are TRBV28 and TRBJ2-3, with D uncertain. The germline V gene encodes CDR1 MDHEN and CDR2 SYDVKM. The CDR3 has 11 residues. The ends were cut back, 7 bases at V and 4 bases at J, with 6 bases in the middle.

The chain couples TRBV29-1 to TRBJ2-3; the match to TRBD2 covers 9 bases. The trim removed 3 bases at V and 6 bases at J, leaving 10 bases unmatched. The CDR3 has 15 residues. Germline CDR1 SQVTM, CDR2 ANQGSEA. The CDR3 coding sequence is TGCAGCGTTGAGTTGGCTAGCGGGATAGCTGATACGCAGTATTTT. It specifies CSVELASGIADTQYF.

This chain links TRBV10-2 with TRBJ2-3; 9 bases agree with TRBD2. Trimming at V came to 7 bases and at J to 2 bases, leaving 7 bases not matched to a gene. Germline-derived CDR1 and CDR2 are WSHSY and SAAADI. The CDR3 sequence is 15 residues long. The CDR3 DNA follows: TGCGCCAGCACCAAATCTAGCGGGGTCACAGATACGCAGTATTTT. Translated: CASTKSSGVTDTQYF.

This clone was seen more than once but under ten times. The V call is TRBV11-1, the J call TRBJ2-7; 7 bases agree with TRBD1. The germline V gene encodes CDR1 SGHAT and CDR2 FQDESV (reference sequence). J was trimmed by 4 bases and V by 5 bases; bases with no gene match: 14. This CDR3 contains 16 residues. In nucleotides, the CDR3 is TGTGCCAGCAGCCTGACAGGGTCGATGGGCCTTTACGAGCAGTACTTC. Its protein product is CASSLTGSMGLYEQYF.

The chain carries TRBV27 and TRBJ2-7; TRBD2 aligns across 7 bases. The germline CDR1 and CDR2 sequences are MNHEY and SMNVEV (reference sequence). This CDR3 has 15 amino acids. V was pared by 5 bases and J by 2 bases, with 9 bases of the junction left unmatched. The CDR3 region has the DNA TGTGCCAGCAGTCAGATAGCGGGCCCCGCCTACGAGCAGTACTTC. It specifies CASSQIAGPAYEQYF.